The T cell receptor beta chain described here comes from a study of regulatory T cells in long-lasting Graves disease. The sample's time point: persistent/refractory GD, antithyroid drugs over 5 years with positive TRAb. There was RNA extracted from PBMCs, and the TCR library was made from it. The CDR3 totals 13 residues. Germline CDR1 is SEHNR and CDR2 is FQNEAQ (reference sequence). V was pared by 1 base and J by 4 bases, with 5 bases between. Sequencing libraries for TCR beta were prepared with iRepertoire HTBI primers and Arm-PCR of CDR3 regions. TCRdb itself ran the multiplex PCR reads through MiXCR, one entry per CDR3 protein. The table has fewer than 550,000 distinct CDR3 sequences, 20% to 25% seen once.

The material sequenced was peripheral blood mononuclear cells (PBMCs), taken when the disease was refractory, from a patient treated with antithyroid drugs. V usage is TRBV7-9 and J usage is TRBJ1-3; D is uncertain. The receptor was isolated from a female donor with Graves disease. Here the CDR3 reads CASSLVYGNTIYF. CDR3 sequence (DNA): TGTGCCAGCAGCTTAGTATACGGAAACACCATATATTTT.